This T cell receptor beta chain appears in the sequencing data of a study of T-cell memory formation after mild COVID-19. Overall study findings and caveats: The CD4+ clones that contracted clustered mainly within CM and EM, and the CD8+ clones concentrated in EMRA. Certain responding clones were present in pre-infection memory, suggesting participation of cross-reactive memory.

CDR1 MGHDK and CDR2 SYGVNS come from the germline V gene. This CDR3 region has 16 residues. TCRdb processed the 5' RACE reads anew with MiXCR; each CDR3 protein has one entry. The profile shows about 290,000 distinct CDR3 sequences, roughly 15% of them singletons. Turning to this clonotype: Its antigen is not known. The junction and the germline gene differ at one end; a read error may be behind it.

This chain links TRBV25-1 with TRBJ1-4; TRBD1 might be the D (6 bases). This clonotype was sampled from a man aged 18 to 30 who had mild COVID-19 (a few samples of this study predate the infection). Cell type and time point are not known. Sequenced material: PBMCs or a T cell subset sorted from them (not recorded which). The CDR3 region has the DNA TGTGCCAGCAGTGAATCCGGGGGGGCAACGAATGAAAAACTGTTTTTT. Protein product: CASSESGGATNEKLFF.